The entry below gives a single T cell receptor (beta chain) sequence along with its context. These data are taken from a study of response to subunit inactivated influenza vaccine. The V end was cut by 1 base, the J end by 8 bases, with 11 bases between. This CDR3 has 14 residues. The germline gives CDR1 MNHEY, CDR2 SMNVEV (reference sequence). In TCRdb, the RT-PCR reads were re-called with MiXCR into one record per CDR3 protein. The sample lists 500,000 to 550,000 distinct CDR3 sequences, around 21% seen once, with 2.5% to 3.5% in the top ten. In addition, the sample was reused for a study of T cells expressing NK-cell markers. That study reports: TCR beta libraries carry UMIs added by 5'RACE template switching. Cells sorted as CD3+CD56+NKG2C+, CD3+CD56+NKG2C- and CD3+CD56-NKG2C+ T cells supplied the TCR beta repertoires. Dominant NKG2C+ clonotypes in five or six donors made up roughly 1.0-8% of CD8+ T cells. Researchers report these clonotypes also headed the CD3+CD56-NKG2C+ fraction in a few donors.

This sequence joins TRBV27 and TRBJ1-4, with D possibly matching TRBD1 (6 bases). This specimen was CD4+ T cells sorted from PBMCs, taken roughly 12 days after vaccination. The sequence came from a man aged 50 to 59 who received an inactivated influenza vaccine. The CDR3 protein is CASSLYRGAEKLFF. DNA of the CDR3: TGTGCCAGCAGTTTATATCGGGGGGCGGAAAAACTGTTTTTT. The variable domain in full, with the rest retrieved from reference TRBV27 and TRBJ1-4, is EAQVTQNPRYLITVTGKKLTVTCSQNMNHEYMSWYRQDPGLGLRQIYYSMNVEVTDKGDVPEGYKVSRKEKRNFPLILESPSPNQTSLYFCASSLYRGAEKLFFGSGTQLSVL.